These 20 T cell receptor beta chains were sequenced from one sample in a study of shared clonotypes between healthy human individuals. Profiled with immunoSEQ multiplex PCR; TCRdb holds only in-frame clones, not every one. This sample has hundreds of thousands of clones, with 80% to 95% found just once. Selected positively for CCR7 and CD45RO-negative, naive CD8 cells excluded terminally differentiated effector memory CD45RA+ cells. The sample consisted of naive CD8+ T cells sorted from blood. Receptor source: a young man in good health.

CDR3 coding DNA: TGTGCCAGCAGTTTATTTGGGGAGACCACTGAAGCTTTCTTT. Protein sequence: CASSLFGETTEAFF. The chain joins TRBV27 to TRBJ1-1; D unclear. The CDR3 extends over 14 amino acids. The ends were cut back, 1 base at V and 4 bases at J, with 10 bases in the middle. Germline values: CDR1 MNHEY, CDR2 SMNVEV (reference sequence).

J is TRBJ2-4 and V is TRBV7-9, with a possible D match to TRBD2 (5 bases). CDR3 length: 16 residues. Germline CDR1 is SEHNR and CDR2 is FQNEAQ (reference sequence). V dropped 0 bases and J dropped 8 bases, with 17 bases sitting between them. The DNA of the CDR3 is TGTGCCAGCAGCTTAGCGGGATCTCTTAAGCGGCACATTCAGTACTTC. The encoded protein is CASSLAGSLKRHIQYF.

This chain connects TRBV29-1 to TRBJ2-5, with 7 positions matching TRBD2. The junction had 6 bases not matched to a gene; V was cut back by 3 bases and J by 2 bases. This CDR3 is built from 14 residues. Germline V gene lookup returns CDR1 SQVTM and CDR2 ANQGSEA. The CDR3 loop is CSVERASGQETQYF. The CDR3 DNA reads TGCAGCGTTGAGCGGGCTAGCGGACAAGAGACCCAGTACTTC.

V usage is TRBV7-3 and J usage is TRBJ2-3; 7 bases align to TRBD2. V gave up 1 base and J gave up 5 bases; unmatched junction bases: 9. The germline CDR1 and CDR2 sequences are SGHTA and FQGTGA. This CDR3 comprises 16 residues. CDR3 bases: TGTGCCAGCAGCTTAATTGGCGGGAGTGGCGGAGATACGCAGTATTTT. This codes for CASSLIGGSGGDTQYF. The full variable domain, rest sourced from reference TRBV7-3 and TRBJ2-3, is GAGVSQTPSNKVTEKGKYVELRCDPISGHTALYWYRQSLGQGPEFLIYFQGTGAADDSGLPNDRFFAVRPEGSVSTLKIQRTERGDSAVYLCASSLIGGSGGDTQYFGPGTRLTVL.

The rearrangement links TRBV7-9 to TRBJ2-3; the match to TRBD2 covers 12 bases. The germline gives CDR1 SEHNR, CDR2 FQNEAQ (reference sequence). Trimming removed 5 bases from V and 9 bases from J; junction bases left unmatched: 12. The CDR3 sequence is 16 residues long. The CDR3 nucleotides are TGTGCCAGCAGCCCCGGGCTAGCGGGAGGGCTTGCCACGCAGTATTTT. This sequence encodes CASSPGLAGGLATQYF.

V usage is TRBV7-8 and J usage is TRBJ1-1; no reliable D call. The V end lost 8 bases, the J end lost 6 bases, and 10 bases lay between the germline ends. CDR1 is SGHVS and CDR2 is FQNEAQ in the germline V gene. The CDR3 spans 11 residues. CDR3 residues: CASLGWPEAFF. CDR3 coding DNA: TGTGCCAGCCTCGGGTGGCCTGAAGCTTTCTTT.

Notes on this clone: Other DNA sequences from this sample encode an identical CDR3 as well. The chain combines TRBV28 with TRBJ2-1, with 9 bases that match TRBD2. The germline gives CDR1 MDHEN, CDR2 SYDVKM. This CDR3 is built from 15 residues. V was clipped by 3 bases and J by 3 bases; unmatched bases: 3. CDR3 region: CASSFLAGNYNEQFF. CDR3 in DNA: TGTGCCAGCAGTTTTCTAGCGGGGAACTACAATGAGCAGTTCTTC.

The chain is built from TRBV14 and TRBJ1-2; no clear D gene. There are 13 residues in the CDR3. Between the trimmed V and J ends, which lost 2 bases and 8 bases, there was a span of 12 bases. Germline V gives CDR1 SGHDN, CDR2 FVKESK. CDR3 DNA: TGTGCCAGCAGCCAAATAGGACGACTAGGCTACACCTTC. This translates into CASSQIGRLGYTF.

As concerns this clone: Germline is not matched at one junction end, which may reflect a read error. The gene calls are TRBV7-7 and TRBJ2-1, with 10 bases matching TRBD2. This CDR3 contains 15 residues. Germline assignment: CDR1 SSHAT and CDR2 FNYEAQ (reference sequence). The CDR3 coding sequence is TGTGCTAGCAGCTTTGGACTAGCGGCCTACAATGAGCAGTTCTTC. Translated: CASSFGLAAYNEQFF.

The V and J genes are TRBV7-9 and TRBJ2-7, with TRBD1 identical over 11 bases. Germline-derived CDR1 and CDR2 are SEHNR and FQNEAQ (reference sequence). V shed 1 base and J 5 bases; nucleotides not matched to a gene: 7. The CDR3 runs 16 residues. CDR3 nucleotide sequence: TGTGCCAGCAGCTTAGGGACAGGGGGCCGTCAGGACGAGCAGTACTTC. Protein sequence: CASSLGTGGRQDEQYF.

V and J are TRBV7-9 and TRBJ2-7, with TRBD1 as a possible D gene (6 bases). The germline V and J ends were trimmed by 5 bases and 6 bases, with 14 bases remaining between them. Looked up from germline, CDR1 is SEHNR and CDR2 is FQNEAQ (reference sequence). CDR3 length: 13 residues. CDR3 residues: CASSHTLGGEQYF. The CDR3 DNA follows: TGTGCCAGCAGCCACACACTAGGGGGCGAGCAGTACTTC.

Regarding this clone: This same CDR3 is encoded by further DNA sequences in the sample. The V and J genes are TRBV5-1 and TRBJ2-5, with 15 bases matching TRBD2. Germline-derived CDR1 and CDR2 are SGHRS and YFSETQ. This CDR3 is built from 17 residues. V was clipped by 0 bases and J by 4 bases; unmatched bases: 4. In DNA form, the CDR3 reads TGCGCCAGCAGCTTGGAGGGACTAGCGGGAGGTGGAGAGACCCAGTACTTC. Amino acid sequence: CASSLEGLAGGGETQYF.

The chain carries TRBV7-9 and TRBJ1-3; D is ambiguous. Germline V CDR1 and CDR2: SEHNR, FQNEAQ (reference sequence). CDR3 length: 14 residues. Deletions cut 5 bases from V and 3 bases from J, with 11 bases between. CDR3 sequence: CASSLTDFGNTIYF. CDR3 DNA: TGTGCCAGCAGCCTCACAGATTTTGGAAACACCATATATTTT.

The chain is built from TRBV11-2 and TRBJ2-1; 16 bases agree with TRBD2. V was pared by 2 bases and J by 2 bases, with 6 bases of the junction left unmatched. Germline V gene lookup returns CDR1 SGHAT and CDR2 FQNNGV. There are 19 residues in the CDR3. For the CDR3, the DNA is TGTGCCAGCAGCTTAAGGGGACTAGCGGGAGGGCGGGCCTACAATGAGCAGTTCTTC. Translating gives CASSLRGLAGGRAYNEQFF.

This chain uses TRBV28 with TRBJ2-3; D is ambiguous. Germline assignment: CDR1 MDHEN and CDR2 SYDVKM. V lost 8 bases to trimming and J lost 4 bases, with 7 bases between them. CDR3 length equals 11 residues. CDR3 DNA: TGTGCCAGCGGGTGGGCAGATACGCAGTATTTT. Its translation is CASGWADTQYF.

The V call is TRBV4-3, the J call TRBJ2-7; no clear D gene. Germline V gene sequence: CDR1 LGHNA, CDR2 YSLEER. The CDR3 has 14 amino acids. Trimming removed 0 bases at V and 3 bases at J, with 9 bases between. CDR3 in amino acids: CASSQDLGVYEQYF. The CDR3 DNA is TGCGCCAGCAGCCAAGATCTCGGAGTCTACGAGCAGTACTTC.

The gene calls are TRBV11-2 and TRBJ2-1, with D perhaps matching TRBD1 (5 bases). Germline CDR1 and CDR2: SGHAT and FQNNGV. The CDR3 sequence is 15 residues long. Trimming stripped 5 bases from V and 6 bases from J, with 17 bases between. CDR3 amino acids: CASSHIVGLGNEQFF. The CDR3 DNA follows: TGTGCCAGCAGCCATATAGTGGGGCTAGGCAATGAGCAGTTCTTC. Full variable domain (outside the CDR3, taken from reference TRBV11-2 and TRBJ2-1): EAGVAQSPRYKIIEKRQSVAFWCNPISGHATLYWYQQILGQGPKLLIQFQNNGVVDDSQLPKDRFSAERLKGVDSTLKIQPAKLEDSAVYLCASSHIVGLGNEQFFGPGTRLTVL.

The chain joins TRBV2 to TRBJ2-7; 8 bases match TRBD2. J was trimmed by 4 bases and V by 4 bases; bases with no gene match: 9. This CDR3 spans 15 amino acids. Germline lookup yields CDR1 SNHLY and CDR2 FYNNEI. The DNA of the CDR3 is TGTGCCAGCAGTGGGCTAGCGGGCGGAAAATACGAGCAGTACTTC. The encoded protein is CASSGLAGGKYEQYF.

The gene calls are TRBV7-9 and TRBJ1-2, with a weak D call TRBD1 (6 bases). CDR3 length equals 13 residues. CDR1 is SEHNR, CDR2 FQNEAQ, per germline (reference sequence). The ends were cut back, 8 bases at V and 6 bases at J, with 16 bases in the middle. The CDR3 sequence: CASSGQNSDGYTF. The CDR3 coding sequence is TGTGCCAGCTCGGGACAAAATAGCGATGGCTACACCTTC.

This chain connects TRBV27 to TRBJ2-1; D might be TRBD1 (5 bases). Germline V lookup: CDR1 MNHEY, CDR2 SMNVEV (reference sequence). The CDR3 loop spans 17 amino acids. The V end was cut by 1 base, the J end by 0 bases, with 13 bases between. The CDR3 loop is CASSLWNRPSSYNEQFF. CDR3 nucleotide sequence: TGTGCCAGCAGTTTATGGAACAGGCCAAGCTCCTACAATGAGCAGTTCTTC.